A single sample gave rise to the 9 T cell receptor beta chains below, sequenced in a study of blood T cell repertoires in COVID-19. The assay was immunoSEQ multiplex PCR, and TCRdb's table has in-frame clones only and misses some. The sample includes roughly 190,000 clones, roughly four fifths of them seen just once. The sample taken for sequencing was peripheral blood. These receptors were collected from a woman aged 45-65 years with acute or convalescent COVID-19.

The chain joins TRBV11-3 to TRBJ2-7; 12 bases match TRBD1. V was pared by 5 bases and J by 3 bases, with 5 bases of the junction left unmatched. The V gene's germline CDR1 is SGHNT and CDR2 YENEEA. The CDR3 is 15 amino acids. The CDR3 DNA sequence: TGTGCCAGCAGCCGGGGACAGGGGGCTTTCTACGAGCAGTACTTC. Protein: CASSRGQGAFYEQYF.

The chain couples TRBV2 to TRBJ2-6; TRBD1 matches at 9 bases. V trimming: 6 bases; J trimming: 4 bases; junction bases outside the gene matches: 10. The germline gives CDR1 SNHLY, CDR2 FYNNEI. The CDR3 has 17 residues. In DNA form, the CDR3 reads TGTGCCAGCAGCTTCCGGGACAGGGTCGTCGGGGCCAACGTCCTGACTTTC. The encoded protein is CASSFRDRVVGANVLTF.

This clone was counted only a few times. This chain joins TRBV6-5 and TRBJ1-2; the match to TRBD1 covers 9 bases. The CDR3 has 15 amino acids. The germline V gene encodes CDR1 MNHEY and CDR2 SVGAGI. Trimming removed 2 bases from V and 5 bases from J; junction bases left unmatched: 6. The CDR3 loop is CASSYARDRDYGYTF. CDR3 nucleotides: TGTGCCAGCAGTTACGCCCGGGACAGGGATTATGGCTACACCTTC.

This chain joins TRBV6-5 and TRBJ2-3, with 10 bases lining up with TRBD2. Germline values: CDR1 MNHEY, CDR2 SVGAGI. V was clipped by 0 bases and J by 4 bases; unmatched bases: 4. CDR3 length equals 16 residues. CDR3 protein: CASSYSELAGPDTQYF. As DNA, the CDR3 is TGTGCCAGCAGTTACTCAGAACTAGCGGGACCAGATACGCAGTATTTT.

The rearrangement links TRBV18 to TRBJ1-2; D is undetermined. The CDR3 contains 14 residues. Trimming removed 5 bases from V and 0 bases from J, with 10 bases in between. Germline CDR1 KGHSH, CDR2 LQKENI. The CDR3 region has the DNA TGTGCCAGCTCAAGCTCCGGAGCTAACTATGGCTACACCTTC. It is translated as CASSSSGANYGYTF.

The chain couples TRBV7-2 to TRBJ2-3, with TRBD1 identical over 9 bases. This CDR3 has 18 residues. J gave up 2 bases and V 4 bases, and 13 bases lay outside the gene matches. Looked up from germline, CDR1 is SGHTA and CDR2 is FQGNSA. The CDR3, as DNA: TGTGCCAGCAGCTCATTTCCCTTACAGGGGGCCGTCACAGATACGCAGTATTTT. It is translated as CASSSFPLQGAVTDTQYF.

The CDR3 here is CASSNSGRDEQFF. The CDR3 bases are TGTGCCAGCAGTAATAGCGGGAGGGATGAGCAGTTCTTC. The V gene is TRBV25-1, the J gene TRBJ2-1; TRBD2 aligns across 11 bases. Trimming removed 5 bases from V and 8 bases from J; junction bases left unmatched: 2. CDR3 length equals 13 residues. Per the germline V gene, CDR1 is MGHDK and CDR2 is SYGVNS.

CDR3 DNA: TGTGCCAGCAGTCGATTTCATGCGCCGGGACTAGCGGGGTATGAGCAGTTCTTC. Protein product: CASSRFHAPGLAGYEQFF. The J gene is TRBJ2-1, the V gene TRBV6-6, with 13 bases lining up with TRBD2. V lost 5 bases to trimming and J lost 8 bases; unmatched junction nucleotides: 15. CDR3 length equals 18 residues. From germline, CDR1 is MNHNY and CDR2 SVGAGI (reference sequence).

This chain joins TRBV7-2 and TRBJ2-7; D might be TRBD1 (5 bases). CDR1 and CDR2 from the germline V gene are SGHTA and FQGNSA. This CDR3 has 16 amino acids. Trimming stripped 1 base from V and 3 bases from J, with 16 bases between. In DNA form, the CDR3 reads TGTGCCAGCAGCTTAGAAGGGGTCTTACCCCACTACGAGCAGTACTTC. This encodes CASSLEGVLPHYEQYF.